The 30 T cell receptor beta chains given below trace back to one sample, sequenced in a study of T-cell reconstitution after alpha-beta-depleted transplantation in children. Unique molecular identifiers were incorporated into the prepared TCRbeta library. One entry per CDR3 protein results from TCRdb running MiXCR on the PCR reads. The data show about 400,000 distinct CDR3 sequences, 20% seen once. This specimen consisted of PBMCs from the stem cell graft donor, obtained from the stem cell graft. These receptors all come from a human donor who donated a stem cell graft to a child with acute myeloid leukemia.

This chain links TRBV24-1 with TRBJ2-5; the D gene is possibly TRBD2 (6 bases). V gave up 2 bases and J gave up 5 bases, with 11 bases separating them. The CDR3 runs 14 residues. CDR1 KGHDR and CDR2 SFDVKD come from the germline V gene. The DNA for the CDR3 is TGTGCCACCAGTGATTGGCGGGACGGGGAGACCCAGTACTTC. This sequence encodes CATSDWRDGETQYF.

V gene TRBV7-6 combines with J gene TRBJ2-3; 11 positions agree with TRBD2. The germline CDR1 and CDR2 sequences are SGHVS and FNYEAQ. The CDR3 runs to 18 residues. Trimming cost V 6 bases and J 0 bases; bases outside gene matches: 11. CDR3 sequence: CASSYRLAGHPSTDTQYF. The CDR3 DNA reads TGTGCCAGCAGTTACAGACTAGCGGGGCACCCTAGCACAGATACGCAGTATTTT.

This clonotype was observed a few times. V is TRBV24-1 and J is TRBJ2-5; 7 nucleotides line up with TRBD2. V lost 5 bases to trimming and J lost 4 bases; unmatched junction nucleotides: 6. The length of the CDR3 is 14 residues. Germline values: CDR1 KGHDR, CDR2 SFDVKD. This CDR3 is CATSGAGARETQYF. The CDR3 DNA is TGTGCCACCAGTGGGGCGGGAGCACGAGAGACCCAGTACTTC.

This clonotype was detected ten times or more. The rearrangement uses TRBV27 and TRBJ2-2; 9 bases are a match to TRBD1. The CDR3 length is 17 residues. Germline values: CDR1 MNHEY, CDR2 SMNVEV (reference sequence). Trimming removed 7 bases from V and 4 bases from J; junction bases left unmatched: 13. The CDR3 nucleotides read TGTGCCAGCACCACCCTCCGGGACAGGGTCATCACCGGGGAGCTGTTTTTT. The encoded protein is CASTTLRDRVITGELFF.

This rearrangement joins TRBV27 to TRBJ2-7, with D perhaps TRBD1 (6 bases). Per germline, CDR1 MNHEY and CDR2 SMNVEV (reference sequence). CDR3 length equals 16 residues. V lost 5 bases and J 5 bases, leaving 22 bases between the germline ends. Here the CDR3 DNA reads TGTGCCAGCAGTCCGCCACGACAGGCCTTCGGAGACGAGCAGTACTTC. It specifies CASSPPRQAFGDEQYF.

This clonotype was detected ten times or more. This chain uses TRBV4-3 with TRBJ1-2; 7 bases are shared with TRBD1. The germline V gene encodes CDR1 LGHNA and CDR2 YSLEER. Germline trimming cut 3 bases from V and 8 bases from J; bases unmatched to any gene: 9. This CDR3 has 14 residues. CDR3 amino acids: CASSHHGQEKGYTF. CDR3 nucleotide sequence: TGCGCCAGCAGCCATCATGGACAGGAGAAGGGCTACACCTTC.

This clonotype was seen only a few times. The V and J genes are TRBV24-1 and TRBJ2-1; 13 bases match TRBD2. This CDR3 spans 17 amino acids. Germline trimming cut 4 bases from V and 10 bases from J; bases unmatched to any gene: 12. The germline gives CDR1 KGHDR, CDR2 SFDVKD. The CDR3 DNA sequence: TGTGCCACCAGTGACCAACCACTAGCGGGAGGGCCAAGGGAGCAGTTCTTC. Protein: CATSDQPLAGGPREQFF.

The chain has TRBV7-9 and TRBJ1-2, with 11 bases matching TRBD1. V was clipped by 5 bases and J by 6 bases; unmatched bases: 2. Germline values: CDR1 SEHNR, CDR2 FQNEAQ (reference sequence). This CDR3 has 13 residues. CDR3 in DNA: TGTGCCAGCAGCGAGGGACAGGGGGATGGCTACACCTTC. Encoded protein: CASSEGQGDGYTF.

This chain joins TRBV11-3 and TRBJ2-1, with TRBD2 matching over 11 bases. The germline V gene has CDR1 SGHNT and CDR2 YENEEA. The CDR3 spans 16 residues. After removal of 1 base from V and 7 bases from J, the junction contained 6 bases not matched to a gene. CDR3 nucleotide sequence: TGTGCCAGCAGCTTAGGGTTAGCGGGAGGGAGTAATGAGCAGTTCTTC. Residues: CASSLGLAGGSNEQFF.

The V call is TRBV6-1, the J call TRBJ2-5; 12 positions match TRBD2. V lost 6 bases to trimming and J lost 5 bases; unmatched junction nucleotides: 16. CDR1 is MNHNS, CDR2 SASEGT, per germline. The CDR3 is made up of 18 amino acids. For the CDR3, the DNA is TGTGCCAGCAGCCCCGGTACTAGCGGGAGGCGGGGTCAGGAGACCCAGTACTTC. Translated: CASSPGTSGRRGQETQYF.

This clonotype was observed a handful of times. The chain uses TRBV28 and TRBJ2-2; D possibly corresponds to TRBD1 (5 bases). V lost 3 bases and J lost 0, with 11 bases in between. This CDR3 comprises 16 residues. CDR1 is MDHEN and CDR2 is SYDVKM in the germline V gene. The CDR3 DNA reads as TGTGCCAGCAGTTTCAGCAGGGCCGCGAACACCGGGGAGCTGTTTTTT. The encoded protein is CASSFSRAANTGELFF.

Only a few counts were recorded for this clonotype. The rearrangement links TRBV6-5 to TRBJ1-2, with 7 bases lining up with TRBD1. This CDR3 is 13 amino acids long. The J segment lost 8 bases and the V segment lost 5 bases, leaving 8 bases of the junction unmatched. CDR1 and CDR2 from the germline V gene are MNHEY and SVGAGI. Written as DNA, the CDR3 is TGTGCCAGCAGTATCGACAGGGTTGGCGGCTACACCTTC. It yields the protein CASSIDRVGGYTF.

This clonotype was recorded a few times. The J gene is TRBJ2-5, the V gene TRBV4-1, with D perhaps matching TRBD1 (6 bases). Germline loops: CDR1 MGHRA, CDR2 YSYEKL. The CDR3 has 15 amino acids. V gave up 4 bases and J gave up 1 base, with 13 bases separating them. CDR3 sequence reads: CASSRMDSSQETQYF. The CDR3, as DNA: TGCGCCAGCAGCCGAATGGACAGCTCCCAAGAGACCCAGTACTTC.

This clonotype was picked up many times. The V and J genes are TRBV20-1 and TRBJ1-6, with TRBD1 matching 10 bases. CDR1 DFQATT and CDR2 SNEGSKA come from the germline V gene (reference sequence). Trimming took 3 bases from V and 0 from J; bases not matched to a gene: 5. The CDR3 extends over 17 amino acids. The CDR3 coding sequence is TGCAGTGCTAGCGGGACAGGGGTTAGCTCCTATAATTCACCCCTCCACTTT. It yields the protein CSASGTGVSSYNSPLHF.

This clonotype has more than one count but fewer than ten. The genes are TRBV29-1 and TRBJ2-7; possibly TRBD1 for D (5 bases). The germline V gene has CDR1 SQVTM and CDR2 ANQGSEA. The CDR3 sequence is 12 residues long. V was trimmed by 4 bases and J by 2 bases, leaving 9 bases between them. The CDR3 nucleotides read TGCAGCGTTGTGAAGGGGACCTACGAGCAGTACTTC. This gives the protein CSVVKGTYEQYF.

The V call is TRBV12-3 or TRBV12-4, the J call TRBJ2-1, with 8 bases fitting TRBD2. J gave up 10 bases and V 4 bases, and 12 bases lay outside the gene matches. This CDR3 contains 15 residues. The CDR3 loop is CASSSRLASEWEQFF. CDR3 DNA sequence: TGTGCCAGCAGTTCCAGACTAGCGAGCGAATGGGAGCAGTTCTTC.

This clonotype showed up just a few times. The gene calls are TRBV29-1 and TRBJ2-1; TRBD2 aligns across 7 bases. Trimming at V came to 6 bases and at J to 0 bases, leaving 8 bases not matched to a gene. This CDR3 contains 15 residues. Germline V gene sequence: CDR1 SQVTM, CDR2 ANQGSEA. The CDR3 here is CSVGPSGFSYNEQFF. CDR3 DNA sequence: TGCAGCGTGGGCCCTAGCGGTTTCTCCTACAATGAGCAGTTCTTC.

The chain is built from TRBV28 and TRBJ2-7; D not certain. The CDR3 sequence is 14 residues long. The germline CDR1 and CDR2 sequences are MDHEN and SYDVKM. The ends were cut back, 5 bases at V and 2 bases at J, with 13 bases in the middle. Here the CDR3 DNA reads TGTGCCAGCAGTCTTACGACCTCCACCTACGAGCAGTACTTC. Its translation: CASSLTTSTYEQYF.

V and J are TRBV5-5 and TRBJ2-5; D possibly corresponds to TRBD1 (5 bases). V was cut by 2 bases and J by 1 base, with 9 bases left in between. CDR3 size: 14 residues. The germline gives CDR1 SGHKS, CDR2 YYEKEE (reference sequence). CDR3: CASSLQATQETQYF. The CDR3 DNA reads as TGTGCCAGCAGCTTACAGGCCACCCAAGAGACCCAGTACTTC.

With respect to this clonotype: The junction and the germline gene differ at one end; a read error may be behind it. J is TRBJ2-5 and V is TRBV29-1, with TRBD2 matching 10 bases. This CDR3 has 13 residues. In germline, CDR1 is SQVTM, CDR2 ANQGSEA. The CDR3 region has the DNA TGCATCGTTACTAGCGGGAAGGGGGAGACCCAGTACTTC. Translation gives CIVTSGKGETQYF.

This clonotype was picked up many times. CDR3 protein: CASSSGVRRLFYNEQFF. The CDR3 DNA follows: TGTGCCAGCAGTTCAGGCGTGCGACGGCTTTTCTACAATGAGCAGTTCTTC. The chain links TRBV12-3 or TRBV12-4 to TRBJ2-1; D is undetermined. V lost 4 bases and J lost 3, with 19 bases in between. This CDR3 contains 17 residues.

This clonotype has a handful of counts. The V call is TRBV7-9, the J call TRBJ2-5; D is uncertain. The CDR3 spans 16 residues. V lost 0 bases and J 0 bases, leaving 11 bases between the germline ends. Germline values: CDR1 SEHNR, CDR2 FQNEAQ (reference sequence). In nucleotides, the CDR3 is TGTGCCAGCAGCTTAGCGTCCCCCAGGTACCAAGAGACCCAGTACTTC. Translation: CASSLASPRYQETQYF. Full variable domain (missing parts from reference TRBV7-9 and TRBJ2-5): DTGVSQNPRHKITKRGQNVTFRCDPISEHNRLYWYRQTLGQGPEFLTYFQNEAQLEKSRLLSDRFSAERPKGSFSTLEIQRTEQGDSAMYLCASSLASPRYQETQYFGPGTRLLVL.

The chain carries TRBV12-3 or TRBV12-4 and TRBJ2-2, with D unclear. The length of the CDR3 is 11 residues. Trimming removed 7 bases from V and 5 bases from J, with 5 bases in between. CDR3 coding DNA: TGTGCCAGCATCAGTACCGGGGAGCTGTTTTTT. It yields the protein CASISTGELFF.

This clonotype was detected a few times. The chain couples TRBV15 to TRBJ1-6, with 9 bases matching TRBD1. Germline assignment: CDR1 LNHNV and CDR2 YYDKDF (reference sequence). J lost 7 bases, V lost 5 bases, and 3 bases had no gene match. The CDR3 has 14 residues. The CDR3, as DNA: TGTGCCACCAGCCGGACAGGGGCGAATTCACCCCTCCACTTT. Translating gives CATSRTGANSPLHF. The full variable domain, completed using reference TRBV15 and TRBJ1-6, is DAMVIQNPRYQVTQFGKPVTLSCSQTLNHNVMYWYQQKSSQAPKLLFHYYDKDFNNEADTPDNFQSRRPNTSFCFLDIRSPGLGDTAMYLCATSRTGANSPLHFGNGTRLTVT.

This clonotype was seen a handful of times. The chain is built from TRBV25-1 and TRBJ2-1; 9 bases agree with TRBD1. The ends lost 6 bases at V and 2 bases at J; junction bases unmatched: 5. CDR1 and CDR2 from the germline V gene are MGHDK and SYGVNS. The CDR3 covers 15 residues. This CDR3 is CASRGGDRAYNEQFF. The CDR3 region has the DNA TGTGCCAGCAGGGGGGGGGACAGGGCCTACAATGAGCAGTTCTTC.

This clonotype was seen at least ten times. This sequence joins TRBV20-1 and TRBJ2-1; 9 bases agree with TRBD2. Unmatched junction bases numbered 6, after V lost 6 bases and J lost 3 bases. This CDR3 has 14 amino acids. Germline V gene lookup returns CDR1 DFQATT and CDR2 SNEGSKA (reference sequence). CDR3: CSAEGLASYNEQFF. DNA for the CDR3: TGCAGTGCCGAGGGACTAGCAAGCTACAATGAGCAGTTCTTC.

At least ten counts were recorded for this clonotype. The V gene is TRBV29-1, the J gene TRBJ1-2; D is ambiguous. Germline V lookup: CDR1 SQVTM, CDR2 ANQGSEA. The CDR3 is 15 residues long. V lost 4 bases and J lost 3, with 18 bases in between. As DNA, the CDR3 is TGCAGCGTTGGCCGAGGTGGTGGCCTTGACTATGGCTACACCTTC. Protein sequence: CSVGRGGGLDYGYTF.

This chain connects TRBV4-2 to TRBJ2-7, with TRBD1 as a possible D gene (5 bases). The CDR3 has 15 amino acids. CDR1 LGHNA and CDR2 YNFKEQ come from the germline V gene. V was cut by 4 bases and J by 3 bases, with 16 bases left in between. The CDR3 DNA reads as TGTGCCAGCAGCCCCACCACTCAGGGATTCTACGAGCAGTACTTC. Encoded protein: CASSPTTQGFYEQYF.

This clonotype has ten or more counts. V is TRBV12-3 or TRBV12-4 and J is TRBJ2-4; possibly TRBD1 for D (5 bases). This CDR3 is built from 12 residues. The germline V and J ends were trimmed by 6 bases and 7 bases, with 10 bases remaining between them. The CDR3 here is CASSWAGNIQYF. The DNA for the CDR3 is TGTGCCAGCAGCTGGGCAGGGAACATTCAGTACTTC.

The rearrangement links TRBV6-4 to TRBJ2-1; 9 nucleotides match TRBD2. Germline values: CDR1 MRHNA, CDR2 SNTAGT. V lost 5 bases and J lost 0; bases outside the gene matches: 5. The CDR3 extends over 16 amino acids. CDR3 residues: CASSPFSGSSYNEQFF. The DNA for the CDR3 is TGTGCCAGCAGTCCCTTTAGCGGGAGCTCCTACAATGAGCAGTTCTTC.